This TCR beta chain was identified during a study of T cell repertoires in cytomegalovirus infection (dated by TCRdb to about 2019). In the study overall: Donor HLA type was relevant to the analysis, because carriage of CMV infection together with the matching HLA type was indicated by public TCR beta signatures. The investigation overall reported the following: Carriers of CMV infection plus the relevant HLA type were discriminated by the cumulative frequency of public TCR beta family members in the study cohort and in an independent approximately 340-donor cohort. The ex vivo response was dominated by HLA-C-restricted CMV-specific TCR beta clonotypes, which also provided the single most frequent clonotype in two of eight donors.

This clonotype was picked up a small number of times. The antigen it binds to is not known. Per-nucleotide qualities are absent, and no much larger clonotype sits a single base away. Sequenced on an Illumina HiSeq 1500. The public sequencing data were trimmed at Q25 with fastp and processed into clonotypes with MiXCR by TCRdb, which kept only in-frame beta chains. CDR3 protein duplicates are merged, each entry listing the most common genes and DNA. The sample has some 600,000 distinct CDR3 sequences on record, 20% to 30% of them singletons. 7% to 9% of the sample comes from the top ten. Sample: CD8+ T cells from PBMCs. The sequence derives from a human donor in good health (CMV status not recorded). Some clones in this sample may be carry-over from other donors' samples.

In nucleotide form, the sequence is TGTGCCAGCAGCTTAACGGCAGGGAAAGAGACCCAGTACTTC. This encodes CASSLTAGKETQYF. This chain joins TRBV11-2 to TRBJ2-5; the D gene is perhaps TRBD1, from 5 matching bases. Cut back by 2 bases and 3 bases, the V and J ends lie 10 bases apart. The CDR3 holds 14 amino acids from the cysteine to the phenylalanine. Just CDR3 DNA is preserved here, 42 bases in frame from base 1. CDR1 and CDR2 (SGHAT, FQNNGV) derive from the germline V gene.